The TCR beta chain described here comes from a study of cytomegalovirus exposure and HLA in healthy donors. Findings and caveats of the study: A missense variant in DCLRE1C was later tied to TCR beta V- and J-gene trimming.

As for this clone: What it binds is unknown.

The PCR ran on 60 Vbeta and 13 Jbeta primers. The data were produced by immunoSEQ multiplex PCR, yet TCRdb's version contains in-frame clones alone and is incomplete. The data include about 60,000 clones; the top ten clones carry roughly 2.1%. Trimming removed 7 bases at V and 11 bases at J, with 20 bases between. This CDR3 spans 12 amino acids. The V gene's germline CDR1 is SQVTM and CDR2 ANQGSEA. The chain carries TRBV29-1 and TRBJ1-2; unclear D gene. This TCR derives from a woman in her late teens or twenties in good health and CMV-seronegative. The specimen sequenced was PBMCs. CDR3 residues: CSAVEGSLGYTF. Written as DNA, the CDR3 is TGCAGCGCCGTTGAGGGTTCACTAGGGTACACCTTC.